Reported below is one T cell receptor beta chain. Its target is not known. The CDR3 has 13 residues. J gave up 5 bases and V 9 bases, and 8 bases lay outside the gene matches. Germline V gives CDR1 SNHLY, CDR2 FYNNEI. TCRdb re-called the reads with MiXCR, one entry per CDR3 protein. The sample includes about 680,000 distinct CDR3 sequences, 24% of them seen just once. The data belong to a study of T cell repertoires in cytomegalovirus infection. At the level of the study: Matching HLA type, along with CMV infection, was indicated by public TCR beta signatures.

Whole-study results and caveats: HLA-C-restricted CMV-specific TCR beta clonotypes prevailed in the ex vivo response. Cumulative frequency of public TCR beta families picked out carriers of CMV plus the relevant HLA.

The chain employs TRBV2 and TRBJ2-5, with 8 bases aligning to TRBD1. The clonotype originates from a human donor in good health (CMV status not recorded). Some clones in this sample may be carry-over from other donors' samples. Material for sequencing was CD8+ T cells from PBMCs. CDR3 residues: CAREDRDGETQYF. For the CDR3, the DNA is TGTGCCAGGGAGGACAGGGATGGGGAGACCCAGTACTTC.